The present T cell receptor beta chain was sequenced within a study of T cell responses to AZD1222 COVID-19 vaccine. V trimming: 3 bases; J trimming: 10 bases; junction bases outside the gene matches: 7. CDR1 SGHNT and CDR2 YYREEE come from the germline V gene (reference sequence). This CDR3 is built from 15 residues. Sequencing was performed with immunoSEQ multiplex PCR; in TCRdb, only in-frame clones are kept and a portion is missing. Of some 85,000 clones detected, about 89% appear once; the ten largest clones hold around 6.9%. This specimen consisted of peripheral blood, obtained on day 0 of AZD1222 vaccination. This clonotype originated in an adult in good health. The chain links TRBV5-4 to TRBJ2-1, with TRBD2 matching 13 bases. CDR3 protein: CASSSGTSGMSEQFF. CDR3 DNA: TGTGCCAGCAGCTCCGGGACTAGCGGGATGAGCGAGCAGTTCTTC.